The clone carrying this TCR beta chain was seen more than once but under ten times. These data are taken from a study of OX40 agonist ivuxolimab in advanced cancers. The CDR3 extends over 11 amino acids. Germline V gene sequence: CDR1 SGHNT, CDR2 YYREEE (reference sequence). Trimming removed 0 bases at V and 10 bases at J, with 7 bases between. At cycle 4 day 1, cycle 7 day 1, and baseline, blood was sampled. The repertoire was sequenced with immunoSEQ multiplex PCR; TCRdb's copy has only in-frame clones and lacks some. The repertoire holds about 54,000 clones, with roughly nine tenths as singletons. V is TRBV5-4 and J is TRBJ1-1, with D perhaps matching TRBD1 (5 bases). The receptor was isolated from an adult with an advanced solid tumor such as melanoma, head and neck, liver or kidney cancer. The sequences come from CD4+ or CD8+ T cells sorted from blood, collected in a trial of the OX40 agonist ivuxolimab. In DNA, the CDR3 is TGTGCCAGCAGCTTGGAGGGGTTAGCTTTCTTT. Translation gives CASSLEGLAFF.